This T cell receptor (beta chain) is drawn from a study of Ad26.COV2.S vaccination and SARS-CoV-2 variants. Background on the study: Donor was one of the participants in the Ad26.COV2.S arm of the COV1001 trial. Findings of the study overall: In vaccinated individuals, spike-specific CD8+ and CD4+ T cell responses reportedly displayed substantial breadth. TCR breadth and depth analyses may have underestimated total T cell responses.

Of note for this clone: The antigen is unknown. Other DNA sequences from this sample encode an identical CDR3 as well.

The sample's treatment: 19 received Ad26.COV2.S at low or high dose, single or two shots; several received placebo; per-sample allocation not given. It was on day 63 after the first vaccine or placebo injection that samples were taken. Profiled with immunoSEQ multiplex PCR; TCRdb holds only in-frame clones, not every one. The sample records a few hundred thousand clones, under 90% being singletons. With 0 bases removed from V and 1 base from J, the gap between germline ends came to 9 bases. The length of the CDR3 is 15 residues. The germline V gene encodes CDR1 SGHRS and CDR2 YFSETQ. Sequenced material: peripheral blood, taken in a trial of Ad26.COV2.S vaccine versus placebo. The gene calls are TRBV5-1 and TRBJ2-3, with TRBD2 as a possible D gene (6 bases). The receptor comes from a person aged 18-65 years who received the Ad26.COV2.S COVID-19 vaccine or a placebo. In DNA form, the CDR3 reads TGCGCCAGCAGCTTGGGATCTAGCGGCACAGATACGCAGTATTTT. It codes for CASSLGSSGTDTQYF. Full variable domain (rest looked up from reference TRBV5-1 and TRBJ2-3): KAGVTQTPRYLIKTRGQQVTLSCSPISGHRSVSWYQQTPGQGLQFLFEYFSETQRNKGNFPGRFSGRQFSNSRSEMNVSTLELGDSALYLCASSLGSSGTDTQYFGPGTRLTVL.